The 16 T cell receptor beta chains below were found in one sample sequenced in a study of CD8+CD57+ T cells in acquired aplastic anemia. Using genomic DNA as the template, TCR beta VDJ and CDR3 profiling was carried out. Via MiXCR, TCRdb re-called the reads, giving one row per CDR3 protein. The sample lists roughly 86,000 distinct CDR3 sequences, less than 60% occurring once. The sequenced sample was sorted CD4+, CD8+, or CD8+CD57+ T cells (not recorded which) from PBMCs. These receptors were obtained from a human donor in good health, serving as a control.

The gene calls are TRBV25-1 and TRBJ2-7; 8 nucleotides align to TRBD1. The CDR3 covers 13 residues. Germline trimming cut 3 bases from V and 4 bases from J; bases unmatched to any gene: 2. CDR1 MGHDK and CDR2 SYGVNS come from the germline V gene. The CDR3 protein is CASSDRGRYEQYF. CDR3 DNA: TGTGCCAGCAGTGACAGGGGGCGGTACGAGCAGTACTTC.

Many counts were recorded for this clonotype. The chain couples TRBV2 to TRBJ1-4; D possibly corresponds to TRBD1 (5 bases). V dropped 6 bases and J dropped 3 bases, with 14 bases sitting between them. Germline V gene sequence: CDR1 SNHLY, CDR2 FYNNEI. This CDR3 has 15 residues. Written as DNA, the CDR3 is TGTGCCAGCAGCGACCGAACAGGCGCTAATGAAAAACTGTTTTTT. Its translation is CASSDRTGANEKLFF.

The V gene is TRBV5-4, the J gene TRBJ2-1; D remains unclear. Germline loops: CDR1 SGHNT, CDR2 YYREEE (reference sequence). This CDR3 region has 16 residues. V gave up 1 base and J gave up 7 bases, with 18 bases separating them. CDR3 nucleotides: TGTGCCAGCAGCTTGAGGCCCAATAGACTTTCTAATGAGCAGTTCTTC. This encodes CASSLRPNRLSNEQFF.

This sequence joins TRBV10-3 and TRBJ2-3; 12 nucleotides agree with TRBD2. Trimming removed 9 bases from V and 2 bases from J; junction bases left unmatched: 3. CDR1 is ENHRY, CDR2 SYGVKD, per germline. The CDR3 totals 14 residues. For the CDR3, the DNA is TGTGCCATGAGACTAGCGGGGGACACAGATACGCAGTATTTT. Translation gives CAMRLAGDTDTQYF.

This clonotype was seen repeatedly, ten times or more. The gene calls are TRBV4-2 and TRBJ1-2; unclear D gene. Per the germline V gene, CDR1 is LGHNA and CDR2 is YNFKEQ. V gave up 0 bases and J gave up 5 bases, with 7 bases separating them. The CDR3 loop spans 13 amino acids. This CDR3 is CASSQEPGYGYTF. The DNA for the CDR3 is TGTGCCAGCAGCCAAGAACCTGGTTATGGCTACACCTTC.

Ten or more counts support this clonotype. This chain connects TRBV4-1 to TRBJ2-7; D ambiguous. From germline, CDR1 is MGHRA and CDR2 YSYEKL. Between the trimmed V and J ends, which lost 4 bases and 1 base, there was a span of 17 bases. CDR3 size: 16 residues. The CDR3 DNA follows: TGCGCCAGCAGCCCATCAGCTCTGGCCTATTCCTACGAGCAGTACTTC. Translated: CASSPSALAYSYEQYF.

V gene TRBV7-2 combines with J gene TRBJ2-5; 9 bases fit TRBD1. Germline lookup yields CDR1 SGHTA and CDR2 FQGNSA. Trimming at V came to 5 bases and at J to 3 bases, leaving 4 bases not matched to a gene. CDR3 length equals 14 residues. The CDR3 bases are TGTGCCAGCAGCCCACAGGGGGCTAAAGAGACCCAGTACTTC. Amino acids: CASSPQGAKETQYF.

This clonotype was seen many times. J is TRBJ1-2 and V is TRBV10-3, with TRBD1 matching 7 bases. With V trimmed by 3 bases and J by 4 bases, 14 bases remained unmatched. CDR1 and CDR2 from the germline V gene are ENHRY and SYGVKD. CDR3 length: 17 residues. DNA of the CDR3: TGTGCCATCAGTGACCTCGAAGCGTCAGGGGGAGGCTATGGCTACACCTTC. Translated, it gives CAISDLEASGGGYGYTF.

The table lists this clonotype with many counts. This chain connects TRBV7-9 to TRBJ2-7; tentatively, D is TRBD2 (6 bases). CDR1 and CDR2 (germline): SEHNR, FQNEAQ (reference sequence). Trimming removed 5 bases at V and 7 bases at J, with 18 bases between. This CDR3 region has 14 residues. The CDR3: CASSPERNAGEQYF. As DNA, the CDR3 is TGTGCCAGCAGCCCGGAGAGGAATGCGGGGGAGCAGTACTTC. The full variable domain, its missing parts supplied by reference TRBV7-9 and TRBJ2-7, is DTGVSQNPRHKITKRGQNVTFRCDPISEHNRLYWYRQTLGQGPEFLTYFQNEAQLEKSRLLSDRFSAERPKGSFSTLEIQRTEQGDSAMYLCASSPERNAGEQYFGPGTRLTVT.

The CDR3 DNA reads TGCAGCGTTCAAGCACAGGGATCCACTGAAGCTTTCTTT. Translated: CSVQAQGSTEAFF. The genes are TRBV29-1 and TRBJ1-1; D is perhaps TRBD1 (6 bases). The germline V gene encodes CDR1 SQVTM and CDR2 ANQGSEA. The germline V and J ends were trimmed by 5 bases and 4 bases, with 14 bases remaining between them. The CDR3 totals 13 residues.

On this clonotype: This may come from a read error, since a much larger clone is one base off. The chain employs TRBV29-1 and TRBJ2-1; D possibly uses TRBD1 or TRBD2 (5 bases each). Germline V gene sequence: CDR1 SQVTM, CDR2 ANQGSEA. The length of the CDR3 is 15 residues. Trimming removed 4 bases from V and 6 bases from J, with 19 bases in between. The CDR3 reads CSVVWLGPDLNEQFF. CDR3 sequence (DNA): TGCAGCGTTGTATGGCTGGGACCTGACCTCAATGAGCAGTTCTTC.

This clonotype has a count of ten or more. The CDR3: CASSAGLQETQYF. The CDR3 DNA follows: TGTGCCAGCAGTGCGGGCCTTCAAGAGACCCAGTACTTC. The genes are TRBV2 and TRBJ2-5; D is undetermined. V dropped 4 bases and J dropped 2 bases, with 8 bases sitting between them. The length of the CDR3 is 13 residues. CDR1 is SNHLY, CDR2 FYNNEI, per germline.

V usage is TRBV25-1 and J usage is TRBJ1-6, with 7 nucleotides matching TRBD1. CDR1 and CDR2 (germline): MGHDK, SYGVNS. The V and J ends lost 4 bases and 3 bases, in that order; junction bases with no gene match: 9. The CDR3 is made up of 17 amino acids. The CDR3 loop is CASSVSRTGSYNSPLHF. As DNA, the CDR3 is TGTGCCAGCAGTGTCTCCCGGACAGGAAGCTATAATTCACCCCTCCACTTT.

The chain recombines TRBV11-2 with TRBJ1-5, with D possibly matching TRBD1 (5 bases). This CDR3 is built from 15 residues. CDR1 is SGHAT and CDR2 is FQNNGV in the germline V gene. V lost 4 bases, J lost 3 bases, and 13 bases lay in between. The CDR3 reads CASSSDWGDNQPQHF. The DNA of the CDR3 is TGTGCCAGCAGCTCTGACTGGGGGGACAATCAGCCCCAGCATTTT.

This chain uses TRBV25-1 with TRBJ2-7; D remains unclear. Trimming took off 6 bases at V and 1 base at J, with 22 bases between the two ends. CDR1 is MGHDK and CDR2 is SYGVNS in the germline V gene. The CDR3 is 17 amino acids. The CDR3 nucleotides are TGTGCCAGCAGCGCCGAACGGACCCGCGACCTTTCCTACGAGCAGTACTTC. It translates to CASSAERTRDLSYEQYF.

The CDR3 nucleotides read TGCAGCGTGCAGGGCCTTTATGCCAGCACTGAAGCTTTCTTT. This encodes CSVQGLYASTEAFF. The chain recombines TRBV29-1 with TRBJ1-1; maybe TRBD1 (5 bases). Per the germline V gene, CDR1 is SQVTM and CDR2 is ANQGSEA. This CDR3 region has 14 residues. V was trimmed by 6 bases and J by 4 bases, leaving 18 bases between them.